This T cell receptor (beta chain) was recorded in a study of blood T cells in healthy people across ages. General study results and limits: Age showed a roughly linear inverse relationship with TCR beta diversity per million T cells. Correlation between TCR beta diversity and naive T cell percentage was strong.

The CDR3 has 12 residues. CDR1 is SGHTA and CDR2 is FQGNSA in the germline V gene. This clonotype was picked up one time. The antigen remains unidentified. A read error may produce the germline difference seen at one junction end. A J-beta primer mix and a sample-barcoded 5' primer were used in a second PCR of roughly 6 to 11 cycles. Each sample yielded at least 3 million CDR3-containing paired-end reads. TCRdb called the 5' RACE reads again in MiXCR, with one record for every CDR3 protein. The sample lists over 700,000 distinct CDR3 sequences; roughly 53% were seen once. No fewer than 7 million PBMCs went into each sample.

Sequencing was done on a sample of blood. V is TRBV7-2 and J is TRBJ2-1; no reliable D call. This TCR came from a man aged 80 or over in good health. The CDR3 loop is CANSHIRNEQFF. CDR3 sequence (DNA): TGTGCCAACAGCCATATAAGGAATGAGCAGTTCTTC.